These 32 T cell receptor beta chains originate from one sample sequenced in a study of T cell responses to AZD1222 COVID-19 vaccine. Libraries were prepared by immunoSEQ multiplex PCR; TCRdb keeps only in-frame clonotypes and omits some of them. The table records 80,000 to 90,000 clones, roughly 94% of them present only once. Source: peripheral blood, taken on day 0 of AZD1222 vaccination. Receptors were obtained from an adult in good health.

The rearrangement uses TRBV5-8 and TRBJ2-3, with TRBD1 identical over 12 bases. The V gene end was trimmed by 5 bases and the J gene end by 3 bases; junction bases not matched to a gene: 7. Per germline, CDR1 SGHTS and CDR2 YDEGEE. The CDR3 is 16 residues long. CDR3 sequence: CASRRRDRGLTDTQYF. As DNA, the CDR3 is TGTGCCAGCAGGCGGAGGGACAGGGGGCTGACAGATACGCAGTATTTT.

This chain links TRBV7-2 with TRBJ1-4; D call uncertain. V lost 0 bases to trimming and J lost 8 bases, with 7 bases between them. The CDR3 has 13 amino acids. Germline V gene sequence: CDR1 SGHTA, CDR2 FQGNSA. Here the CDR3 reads CASSLASGEKLFF. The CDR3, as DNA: TGTGCCAGCAGCTTAGCCAGCGGGGAAAAACTGTTTTTT.

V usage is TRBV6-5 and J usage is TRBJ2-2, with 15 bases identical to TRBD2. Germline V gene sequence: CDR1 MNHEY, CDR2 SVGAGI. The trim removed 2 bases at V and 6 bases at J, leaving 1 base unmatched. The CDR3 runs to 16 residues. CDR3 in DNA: TGTGCCAGCAGTTACGGACTAGCGGGAGGGCCCGGGGAGCTGTTTTTT. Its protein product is CASSYGLAGGPGELFF.

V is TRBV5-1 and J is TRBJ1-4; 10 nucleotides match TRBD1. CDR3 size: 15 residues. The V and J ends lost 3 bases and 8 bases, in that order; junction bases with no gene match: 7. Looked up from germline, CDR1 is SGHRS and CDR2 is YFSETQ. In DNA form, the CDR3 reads TGCGCCAGCAGCTCGGGACAGGGGTTCGGGGAAAAACTGTTTTTT. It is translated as CASSSGQGFGEKLFF.

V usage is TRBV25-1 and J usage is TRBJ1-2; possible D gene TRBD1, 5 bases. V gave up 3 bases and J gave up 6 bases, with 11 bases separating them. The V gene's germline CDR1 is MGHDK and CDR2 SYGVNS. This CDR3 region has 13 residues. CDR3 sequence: CASSEGGKNGYTF. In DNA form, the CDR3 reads TGTGCCAGCAGTGAGGGGGGGAAGAATGGCTACACCTTC.

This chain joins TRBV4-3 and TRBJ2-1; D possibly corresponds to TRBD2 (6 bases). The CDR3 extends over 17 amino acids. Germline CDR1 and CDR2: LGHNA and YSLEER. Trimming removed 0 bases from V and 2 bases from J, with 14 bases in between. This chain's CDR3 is CASSQDGVWEAYNEQFF. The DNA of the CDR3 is TGCGCCAGCAGCCAAGATGGGGTGTGGGAGGCCTACAATGAGCAGTTCTTC.

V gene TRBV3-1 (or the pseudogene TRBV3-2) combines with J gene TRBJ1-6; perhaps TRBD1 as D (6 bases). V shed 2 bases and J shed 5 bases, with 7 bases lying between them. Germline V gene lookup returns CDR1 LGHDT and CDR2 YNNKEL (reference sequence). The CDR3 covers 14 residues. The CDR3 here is CASSQRDNNSPLHF. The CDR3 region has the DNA TGTGCCAGCAGCCAAAGGGACAATAATTCACCCCTCCACTTT.

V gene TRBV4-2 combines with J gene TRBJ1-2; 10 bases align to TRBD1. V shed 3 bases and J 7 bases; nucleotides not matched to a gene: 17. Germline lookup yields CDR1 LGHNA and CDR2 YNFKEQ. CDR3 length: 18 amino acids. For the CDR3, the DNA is TGTGCCAGCAGCCAGGTTAAGGCCGACAGGGGGCCCCAAGCTGGCTACACCTTC. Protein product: CASSQVKADRGPQAGYTF.

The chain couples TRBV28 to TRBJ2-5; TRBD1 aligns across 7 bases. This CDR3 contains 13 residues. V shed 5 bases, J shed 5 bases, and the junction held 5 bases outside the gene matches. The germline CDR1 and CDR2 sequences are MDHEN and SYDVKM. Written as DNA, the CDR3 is TGTGCCAGCAGTGCCCCGACAGGGGAGACCCAGTACTTC. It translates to CASSAPTGETQYF.

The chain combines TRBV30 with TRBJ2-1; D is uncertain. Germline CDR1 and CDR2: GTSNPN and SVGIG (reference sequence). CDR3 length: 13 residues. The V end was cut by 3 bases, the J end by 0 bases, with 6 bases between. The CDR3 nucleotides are TGTGCCTGGAGCCCCCCCTCCTACAATGAGCAGTTCTTC. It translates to CAWSPPSYNEQFF.

CDR3 DNA sequence: TGCAGCGTCCGGACAGGGGCAGATTCACCCCTCCACTTT. Its protein product is CSVRTGADSPLHF. J is TRBJ1-6 and V is TRBV29-1, with 9 nucleotides matching TRBD1. Germline V lookup: CDR1 SQVTM, CDR2 ANQGSEA. This CDR3 is built from 13 residues. Trimming cost V 6 bases and J 8 bases; bases outside gene matches: 5.

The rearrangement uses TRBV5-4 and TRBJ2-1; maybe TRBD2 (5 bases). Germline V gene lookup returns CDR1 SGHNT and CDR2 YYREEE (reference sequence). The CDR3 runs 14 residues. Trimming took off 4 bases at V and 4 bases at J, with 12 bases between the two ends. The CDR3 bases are TGTGCCAGCAGCGTTCCGGGATCTTACAATGAGCAGTTCTTC. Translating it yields CASSVPGSYNEQFF.

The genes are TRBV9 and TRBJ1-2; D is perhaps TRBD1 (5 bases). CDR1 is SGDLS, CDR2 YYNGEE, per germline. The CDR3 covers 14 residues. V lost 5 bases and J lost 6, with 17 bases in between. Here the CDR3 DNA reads TGTGCCAGCAGTGACTCTGGGGGGAGAGATGGCTACACCTTC. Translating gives CASSDSGGRDGYTF.

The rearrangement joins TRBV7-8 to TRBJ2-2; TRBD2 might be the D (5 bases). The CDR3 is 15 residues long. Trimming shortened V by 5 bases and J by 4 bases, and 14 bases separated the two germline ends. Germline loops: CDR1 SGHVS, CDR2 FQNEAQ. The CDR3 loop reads CASSATLEVTGELFF. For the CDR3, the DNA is TGTGCCAGCAGCGCCACGCTGGAGGTCACCGGGGAGCTGTTTTTT.

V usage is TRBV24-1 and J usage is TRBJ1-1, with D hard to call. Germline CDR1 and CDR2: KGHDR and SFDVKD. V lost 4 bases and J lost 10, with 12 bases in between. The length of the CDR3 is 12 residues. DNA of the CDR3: TGTGCCACCAGTGACCCCACCCGGGGAGCTTTCTTT. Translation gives CATSDPTRGAFF.

The CDR3 is CASSLVRTGVETQYF. DNA of the CDR3: TGTGCCAGCAGCTTAGTTAGGACAGGGGTAGAGACCCAGTACTTC. The V call is TRBV7-8, the J call TRBJ2-5; 9 bases match TRBD1. The CDR3 runs to 15 residues. Germline V gene data show CDR1 as SGHVS and CDR2 as FQNEAQ. V lost 1 base to trimming and J lost 4 bases; unmatched junction nucleotides: 4. Supplemented by reference TRBV7-8 and TRBJ2-5, the full variable domain reads GAGVSQSPRYKVAKRGQDVALRCDPISGHVSLFWYQQALGQGPEFLTYFQNEAQLDKSGLPSDRFFAERPEGSVSTLKIQRTQQEDSAVYLCASSLVRTGVETQYFGPGTRLLVL.

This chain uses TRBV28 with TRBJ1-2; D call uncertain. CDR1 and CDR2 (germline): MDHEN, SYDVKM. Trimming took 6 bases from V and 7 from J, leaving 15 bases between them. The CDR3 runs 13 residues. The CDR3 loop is CASRDHIVLGYTF. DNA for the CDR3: TGTGCCAGCAGGGACCATATAGTCCTTGGCTACACCTTC.

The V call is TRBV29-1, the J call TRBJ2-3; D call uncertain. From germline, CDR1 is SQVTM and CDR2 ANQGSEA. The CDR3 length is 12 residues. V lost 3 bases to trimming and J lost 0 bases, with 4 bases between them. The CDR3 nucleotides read TGCAGCGTTGATGACAGCACAGATACGCAGTATTTT. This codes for CSVDDSTDTQYF.

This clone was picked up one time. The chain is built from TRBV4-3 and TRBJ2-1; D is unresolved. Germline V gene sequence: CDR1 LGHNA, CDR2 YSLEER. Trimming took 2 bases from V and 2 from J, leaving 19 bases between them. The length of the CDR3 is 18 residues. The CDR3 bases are TGCGCCAGCAGCCAACCAGAGCATTCTAGTATTACCTACAATGAGCAGTTCTTC. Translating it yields CASSQPEHSSITYNEQFF.

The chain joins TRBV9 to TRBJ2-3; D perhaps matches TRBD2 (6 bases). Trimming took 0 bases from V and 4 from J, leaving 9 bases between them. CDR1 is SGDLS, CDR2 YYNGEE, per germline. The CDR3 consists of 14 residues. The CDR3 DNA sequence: TGTGCCAGCAGCGTAGCGGGAGTTTCAGATACGCAGTATTTT. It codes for CASSVAGVSDTQYF.

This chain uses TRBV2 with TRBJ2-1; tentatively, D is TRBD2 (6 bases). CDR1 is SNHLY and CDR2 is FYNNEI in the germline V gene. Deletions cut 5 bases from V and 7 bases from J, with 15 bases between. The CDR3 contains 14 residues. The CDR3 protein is CASSTSGRGNEQFF. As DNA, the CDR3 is TGTGCCAGCAGTACCTCGGGGCGGGGAAATGAGCAGTTCTTC. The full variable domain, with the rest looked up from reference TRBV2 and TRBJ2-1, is EPEVTQTPSHQVTQMGQEVILRCVPISNHLYFYWYRQILGQKVEFLVSFYNNEISEKSEIFDDQFSVERPDGSNFTLKIRSTKLEDSAMYFCASSTSGRGNEQFFGPGTRLTVL.

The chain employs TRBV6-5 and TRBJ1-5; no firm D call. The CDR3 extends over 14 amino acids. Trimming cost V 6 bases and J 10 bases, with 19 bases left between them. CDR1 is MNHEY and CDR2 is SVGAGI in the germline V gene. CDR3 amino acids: CASRQSGLPPPQHF. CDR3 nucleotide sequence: TGTGCCAGCAGACAATCCGGACTTCCTCCCCCCCAGCATTTT.

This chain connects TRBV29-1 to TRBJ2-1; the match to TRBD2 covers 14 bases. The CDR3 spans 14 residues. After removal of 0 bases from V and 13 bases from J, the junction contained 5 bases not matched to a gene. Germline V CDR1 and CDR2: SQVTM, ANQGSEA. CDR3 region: CSVEDRGTSGSQFF. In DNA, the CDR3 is TGCAGCGTTGAAGATCGGGGGACTAGCGGGAGTCAGTTCTTC.

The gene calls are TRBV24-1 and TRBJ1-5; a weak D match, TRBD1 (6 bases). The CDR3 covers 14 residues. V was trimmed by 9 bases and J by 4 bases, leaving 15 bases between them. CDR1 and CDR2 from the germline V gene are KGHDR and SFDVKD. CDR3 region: CATQDSFGNQPQHF. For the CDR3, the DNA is TGTGCCACCCAGGACAGTTTCGGTAATCAGCCCCAGCATTTT.

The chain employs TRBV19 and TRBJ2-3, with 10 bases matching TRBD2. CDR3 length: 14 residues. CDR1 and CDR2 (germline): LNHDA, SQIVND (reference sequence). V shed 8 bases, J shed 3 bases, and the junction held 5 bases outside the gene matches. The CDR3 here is CASSVAGGTDTQYF. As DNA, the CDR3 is TGTGCCAGTTCAGTAGCGGGAGGAACAGATACGCAGTATTTT.

The CDR3 bases are TGTGCCAGCAGGTCCTATAACTGGGAGCTGTTTTTT. This encodes CASRSYNWELFF. The V and J genes are TRBV28 and TRBJ2-2, with D hard to call. CDR3 length equals 12 residues. Germline V gene sequence: CDR1 MDHEN, CDR2 SYDVKM. V lost 6 bases and J lost 9, with 11 bases in between.

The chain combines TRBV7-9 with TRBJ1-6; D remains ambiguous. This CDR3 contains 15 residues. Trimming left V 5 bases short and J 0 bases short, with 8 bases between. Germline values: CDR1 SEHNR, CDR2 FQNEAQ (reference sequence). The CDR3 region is CASSPSSSYNSPLHF. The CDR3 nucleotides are TGTGCCAGCAGCCCGTCCAGCTCCTATAATTCACCCCTCCACTTT. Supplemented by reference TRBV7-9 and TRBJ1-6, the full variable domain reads DTGVSQNPRHKITKRGQNVTFRCDPISEHNRLYWYRQTLGQGPEFLTYFQNEAQLEKSRLLSDRFSAERPKGSFSTLEIQRTEQGDSAMYLCASSPSSSYNSPLHFGNGTRLTVT.

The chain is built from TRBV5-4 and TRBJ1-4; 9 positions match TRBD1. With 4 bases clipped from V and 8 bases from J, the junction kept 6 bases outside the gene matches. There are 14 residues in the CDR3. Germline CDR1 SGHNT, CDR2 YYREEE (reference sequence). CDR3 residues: CASSRTGVEEKLFF. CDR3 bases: TGTGCCAGCAGCAGGACAGGGGTGGAGGAAAAACTGTTTTTT.

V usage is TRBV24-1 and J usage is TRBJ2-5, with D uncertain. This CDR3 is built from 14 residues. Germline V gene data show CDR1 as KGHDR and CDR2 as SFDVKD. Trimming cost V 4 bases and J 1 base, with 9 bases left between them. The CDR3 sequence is CATSESGIQETQYF. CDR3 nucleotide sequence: TGTGCCACCAGTGAGTCCGGAATCCAAGAGACCCAGTACTTC.

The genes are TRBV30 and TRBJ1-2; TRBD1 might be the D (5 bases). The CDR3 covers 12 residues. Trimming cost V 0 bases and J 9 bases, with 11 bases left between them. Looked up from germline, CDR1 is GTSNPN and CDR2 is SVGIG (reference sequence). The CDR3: CAWSVGVNRYTF. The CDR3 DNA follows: TGTGCCTGGAGTGTAGGGGTGAATCGCTACACCTTC.

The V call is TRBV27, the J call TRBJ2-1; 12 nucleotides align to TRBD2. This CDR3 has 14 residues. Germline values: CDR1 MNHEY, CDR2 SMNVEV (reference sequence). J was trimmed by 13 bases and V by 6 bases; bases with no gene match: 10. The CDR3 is CASSSGTSGFSQFF. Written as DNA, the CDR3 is TGTGCCAGCAGCTCCGGGACTAGCGGGTTCTCACAGTTCTTC.

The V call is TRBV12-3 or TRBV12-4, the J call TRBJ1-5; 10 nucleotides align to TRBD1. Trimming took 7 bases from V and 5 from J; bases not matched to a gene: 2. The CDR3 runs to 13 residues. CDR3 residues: CASKGTGDQPQHF. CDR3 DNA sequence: TGTGCCAGCAAGGGGACAGGGGATCAGCCCCAGCATTTT.